The 28 T cell receptor beta chains below all came from one sample that was sequenced in a study of T cell repertoires in cytomegalovirus infection. TCRdb reprocessed the reads with MiXCR, giving one entry per CDR3 protein. Of approximately 250,000 distinct CDR3 sequences in the sample, around an eighth were seen once. The sequenced sample consisted of PBMCs. These TCRs come from a human donor in good health (CMV status not recorded). Some clones in this sample may be carry-over from other donors' samples.

The rearrangement links TRBV20-1 to TRBJ2-2; unclear D gene. Germline CDR1 and CDR2: DFQATT and SNEGSKA (reference sequence). This CDR3 region has 17 residues. V gave up 0 bases and J gave up 1 base, with 15 bases separating them. CDR3 nucleotide sequence: TGCAGTGCTAGAGATATAAGTGGGGTTCGGAACACCGGGGAGCTGTTTTTT. This translates into CSARDISGVRNTGELFF.

This clonotype was found a few times. The chain is built from TRBV30 and TRBJ1-1; maybe TRBD1 (6 bases). This CDR3 spans 12 amino acids. Germline CDR1 reads GTSNPN; CDR2 reads SVGIG (reference sequence). V was cut by 3 bases and J by 6 bases, with 11 bases left in between. The CDR3 loop is CAWSRGLPEAFF. The CDR3 DNA sequence: TGTGCCTGGAGCAGGGGACTGCCTGAAGCTTTCTTT.

This clonotype was seen repeatedly, ten times or more. The chain carries TRBV7-2 and TRBJ1-1; a weak D match, TRBD1 (5 bases). The CDR3 length is 15 residues. V was trimmed by 5 bases and J by 1 base, leaving 14 bases between them. Germline CDR1 reads SGHTA; CDR2 reads FQGNSA. The CDR3 bases are TGTGCCAGCAGCCATGGGGCGGTTGAGAACACTGAAGCTTTCTTT. It is translated as CASSHGAVENTEAFF.

This clonotype has a count of ten or more. The chain joins TRBV7-2 to TRBJ1-5, with no clear D. The CDR3 consists of 16 residues. CDR1 is SGHTA and CDR2 is FQGNSA in the germline V gene. The V end was cut by 0 bases, the J end by 1 base, with 10 bases between. CDR3 bases: TGTGCCAGCAGCTTAGCAGGCGTGGGGAGCAATCAGCCCCAGCATTTT. Protein: CASSLAGVGSNQPQHF.

This clonotype was observed at least ten times. V gene TRBV7-2 combines with J gene TRBJ1-1; a possible D gene is TRBD1 (5 bases). The CDR3 contains 14 residues. Germline loops: CDR1 SGHTA, CDR2 FQGNSA. Trimming shortened V by 4 bases and J by 1 base, and 10 bases separated the two germline ends. The CDR3 region is CASSSTGTNTEAFF. The CDR3 DNA reads TGTGCCAGCAGCTCCACCGGGACGAACACTGAAGCTTTCTTT.

Many counts were recorded for this clonotype. The chain carries TRBV6-2 or TRBV6-3 and TRBJ2-7, with 10 bases identical to TRBD1. This CDR3 is built from 15 residues. The V gene's germline CDR1 is MNHEY and CDR2 SVGEGT. The ends lost 4 bases at V and 0 bases at J; junction bases unmatched: 3. CDR3 bases: TGTGCCAGCAGTTTCTGGACAGGGGGCTCCTACGAGCAGTACTTC. Its protein product is CASSFWTGGSYEQYF.

CDR3 amino acids: CASSLRTGGAETQYF. The CDR3 DNA follows: TGCGCCAGCAGTCTTCGGACAGGGGGCGCCGAGACCCAGTACTTC. This chain connects TRBV5-1 to TRBJ2-5; 11 positions agree with TRBD1. Germline V gene sequence: CDR1 SGHRS, CDR2 YFSETQ. This CDR3 has 15 amino acids. V lost 5 bases, J lost 5 bases, and 8 bases stayed unmatched. The whole variable domain, remainder taken from reference TRBV5-1 and TRBJ2-5, is KAGVTQTPRYLIKTRGQQVTLSCSPISGHRSVSWYQQTPGQGLQFLFEYFSETQRNKGNFPGRFSGRQFSNSRSEMNVSTLELGDSALYLCASSLRTGGAETQYFGPGTRLLVL.

Comments on this clonotype: A junction end diverges from the germline sequence, so it may reflect a read error. The chain links TRBV25-1 to TRBJ1-2; the D gene is possibly TRBD1 (5 bases). Germline V gives CDR1 MGHDK, CDR2 SYGVNS. The CDR3 is 12 residues long. The CDR3 bases are TGTGCCAGCAGGTTGCAGGGTTATGGCTACGCCTTC. This codes for CASRLQGYGYAF.

The gene calls are TRBV20-1 and TRBJ2-3; 8 bases fit TRBD1. Germline V lookup: CDR1 DFQATT, CDR2 SNEGSKA (reference sequence). The V gene end was trimmed by 2 bases and the J gene end by 3 bases; junction bases not matched to a gene: 7. The CDR3 contains 15 residues. This CDR3 is CSARSGQVRTDTQYF. DNA of the CDR3: TGCAGTGCTAGATCGGGACAGGTAAGGACAGATACGCAGTATTTT.

The sample holds a few counts of this clonotype. This CDR3 is CASKGTGVVKNIQYF. In DNA, the CDR3 is TGTGCCAGCAAGGGAACGGGGGTCGTCAAAAACATTCAGTACTTC. The V and J genes are TRBV28 and TRBJ2-4; D might be TRBD2 (6 bases). V was trimmed by 7 bases and J by 3 bases, leaving 16 bases between them. The CDR3 contains 15 residues. Germline V gene data show CDR1 as MDHEN and CDR2 as SYDVKM.

This clonotype was counted between two and nine times. The chain carries TRBV4-1 and TRBJ2-1; no clear D. V lost 1 base to trimming and J lost 10 bases, with 5 bases between them. The germline CDR1 and CDR2 sequences are MGHRA and YSYEKL. This CDR3 contains 11 residues. In DNA, the CDR3 is TGCGCCAGCAGCCAAGGGAGAGAGCAGTTCTTC. Protein sequence: CASSQGREQFF.

This clonotype was counted at least ten times. V and J are TRBV12-3 or TRBV12-4 and TRBJ1-3; possible D gene TRBD1, 5 bases. The CDR3 spans 15 residues. V dropped 0 bases and J dropped 7 bases, with 13 bases sitting between them. Here the CDR3 DNA reads TGTGCCAGCAGTTTAGCGGGGGATTTTAGGAACACCATATATTTT. It translates to CASSLAGDFRNTIYF.

V usage is TRBV11-2 and J usage is TRBJ1-2, with 12 nucleotides matching TRBD1. The CDR3 consists of 16 residues. Germline CDR1 reads SGHAT; CDR2 reads FQNNGV. The trim removed 1 base at V and 7 bases at J, leaving 7 bases unmatched. CDR3: CASSLGPGQGATGYTF. The CDR3 DNA is TGTGCCAGCAGCTTAGGCCCGGGACAGGGGGCGACTGGCTACACCTTC.

This clonotype has a handful of counts. A read error may produce the germline difference seen at one junction end. This rearrangement joins TRBV11-3 to TRBJ1-6, with a weak D call TRBD1 (5 bases). The CDR3 runs 14 residues. CDR1 is SGHNT and CDR2 is YENEEA in the germline V gene. In nucleotides, the CDR3 is TGTGCCAGCAACTTAGGGACGGTTAATTCACCCCTCCACTTT. Translating it yields CASNLGTVNSPLHF.

CDR3 residues: CSVAPLNTEAFF. The CDR3, as DNA: TGCAGCGTTGCCCCGTTGAACACTGAAGCTTTCTTT. The V and J genes are TRBV29-1 and TRBJ1-1, with D unresolved. Looked up from germline, CDR1 is SQVTM and CDR2 is ANQGSEA. CDR3 size: 12 residues. V dropped 4 bases and J dropped 0 bases, with 6 bases sitting between them. The full variable domain, completed using reference TRBV29-1 and TRBJ1-1, is SAVISQKPSRDICQRGTSLTIQCQVDSQVTMMFWYRQQPGQSLTLIATANQGSEATYESGFVIDKFPISRPNLTFSTLTVSNMSPEDSSIYLCSVAPLNTEAFFGQGTRLTVV.

This clonotype was counted ten times or more. The rearrangement joins TRBV11-2 to TRBJ2-5; D assignment may be TRBD1 or TRBD2 (6 bases each). V was pared by 5 bases and J by 5 bases, with 12 bases between. CDR1 and CDR2 (germline): SGHAT, FQNNGV. There are 13 residues in the CDR3. The DNA for the CDR3 is TGTGCCAGCAGCGCATTAGGGGGGGAGACCCAGTACTTC. The encoded protein is CASSALGGETQYF. Using reference TRBV11-2 and TRBJ2-5 for the parts outside the CDR3, the full variable domain is EAGVAQSPRYKIIEKRQSVAFWCNPISGHATLYWYQQILGQGPKLLIQFQNNGVVDDSQLPKDRFSAERLKGVDSTLKIQPAKLEDSAVYLCASSALGGETQYFGPGTRLLVL.

This clonotype was counted at least ten times. V is TRBV7-2 and J is TRBJ2-7, with 10 bases identical to TRBD1. Germline-derived CDR1 and CDR2 are SGHTA and FQGNSA. The J segment lost 5 bases and the V segment lost 1 base, leaving 5 bases of the junction unmatched. This CDR3 has 15 residues. The CDR3 here is CASSLGRDRGHEQYF. The CDR3 DNA reads as TGTGCCAGCAGCTTAGGCCGGGACAGGGGCCACGAGCAGTACTTC.

V usage is TRBV5-4 and J usage is TRBJ2-3, with 8 positions matching TRBD2. Trimming cost V 0 bases and J 2 bases; bases outside gene matches: 5. The CDR3 spans 16 residues. Germline V gene lookup returns CDR1 SGHNT and CDR2 YYREEE (reference sequence). CDR3 in amino acids: CASSLDPAGVTDTQYF. Here the CDR3 DNA reads TGTGCCAGCAGCTTGGATCCAGCGGGAGTCACAGATACGCAGTATTTT. The full variable domain, completed using reference TRBV5-4 and TRBJ2-3, is ETGVTQSPTHLIKTRGQQVTLRCSSQSGHNTVSWYQQALGQGPQFIFQYYREEENGRGNFPPRFSGLQFPNYSSELNVNALELDDSALYLCASSLDPAGVTDTQYFGPGTRLTVL.

This clonotype has a handful of counts. The rearrangement joins TRBV7-3 to TRBJ2-5, with 9 bases that match TRBD2. J lost 3 bases, V lost 1 base, and 0 bases had no gene match. Germline CDR1 is SGHTA and CDR2 is FQGTGA. There are 14 residues in the CDR3. This CDR3 reads CASSLIAGEETQYF. The CDR3 DNA is TGTGCCAGCAGCTTAATAGCGGGGGAAGAGACCCAGTACTTC.

V and J are TRBV6-2 or TRBV6-3 and TRBJ2-7; D is perhaps TRBD2 (6 bases). Trimming cost V 6 bases and J 3 bases, with 12 bases left between them. Germline V CDR1 and CDR2: MNHEY, SVGEGT. The CDR3 runs 13 residues. The CDR3 loop is CASRRLGGYEQYF. CDR3 nucleotide sequence: TGTGCCAGCAGACGACTAGGAGGCTACGAGCAGTACTTC.

This clonotype was detected ten times or more. V gene TRBV7-2 combines with J gene TRBJ2-1; tentatively, D is TRBD2 (6 bases). Germline values: CDR1 SGHTA, CDR2 FQGNSA. Trimming cost V 4 bases and J 0 bases, with 10 bases left between them. The length of the CDR3 is 15 residues. As DNA, the CDR3 is TGTGCCAGCAGCTGGGACTCAGGCTCCTACAATGAGCAGTTCTTC. Amino acid sequence: CASSWDSGSYNEQFF.

This clonotype was seen a handful of times. The genes are TRBV20-1 and TRBJ1-1; no clear D. From germline, CDR1 is DFQATT and CDR2 SNEGSKA (reference sequence). The V and J ends lost 7 bases and 2 bases respectively, with 11 bases between them. CDR3 length: 12 residues. The CDR3 sequence: CSVDQENTEAFF. CDR3 sequence (DNA): TGCAGTGTCGATCAGGAAAACACTGAAGCTTTCTTT.

The V and J genes are TRBV12-3 or TRBV12-4 and TRBJ2-3; the match to TRBD2 covers 8 bases. V lost 4 bases, J lost 4 bases, and 4 bases stayed unmatched. CDR3 length: 14 amino acids. The CDR3 reads CASSSRGRSDTQYF. CDR3 in DNA: TGTGCCAGCAGTTCCCGCGGGAGGTCAGATACGCAGTATTTT.

There are many counts of this clonotype. The genes are TRBV11-3 and TRBJ2-7; no firm D call. Germline V gene sequence: CDR1 SGHNT, CDR2 YENEEA. The CDR3 sequence is 15 residues long. V was shortened by 5 bases and J by 5 bases, with 19 bases between the two germline ends. CDR3 DNA: TGTGCCAGCAGCCCCGACGGATCGCTTGTTGACGAGCAGTACTTC. Its translation is CASSPDGSLVDEQYF. Variable domain in full (rest from reference TRBV11-3 and TRBJ2-7): EAGVVQSPRYKIIEKKQPVAFWCNPISGHNTLYWYLQNLGQGPELLIRYENEEAVDDSQLPKDRFSAERLKGVDSTLKIQPAELGDSAVYLCASSPDGSLVDEQYFGPGTRLTVT.

This clonotype was recorded at least ten times. V is TRBV20-1 and J is TRBJ2-1; D may be TRBD2 (5 bases). Germline-derived CDR1 and CDR2 are DFQATT and SNEGSKA (reference sequence). The V end lost 0 bases, the J end lost 4 bases, and 7 bases lay between the germline ends. This CDR3 contains 13 residues. CDR3 sequence (DNA): TGCAGTGCTAGAGAGACGGGATACAATGAGCAGTTCTTC. Amino acid sequence: CSARETGYNEQFF.

This sequence joins TRBV7-9 and TRBJ2-7, with D uncertain. CDR1 SEHNR and CDR2 FQNEAQ come from the germline V gene (reference sequence). This CDR3 has 14 amino acids. V lost 5 bases, J lost 2 bases, and 13 bases lay in between. CDR3 protein: CASSVVRAPYEQYF. In DNA form, the CDR3 reads TGTGCCAGCAGCGTAGTCCGGGCCCCCTACGAGCAGTACTTC.

This clonotype has just a few counts. The rearrangement uses TRBV7-2 and TRBJ2-2, with unresolved D. The CDR3 totals 15 residues. Germline lookup yields CDR1 SGHTA and CDR2 FQGNSA. V was trimmed by 4 bases and J by 4 bases, leaving 13 bases between them. This CDR3 reads CASSSFMQPTGELFF. The CDR3 region has the DNA TGTGCCAGCAGCTCGTTCATGCAGCCCACCGGGGAGCTGTTTTTT.

V gene TRBV6-5 combines with J gene TRBJ2-5; the D gene is possibly TRBD1 (5 bases). This CDR3 has 14 residues. V was cut by 2 bases and J by 6 bases, with 13 bases left in between. Germline V lookup: CDR1 MNHEY, CDR2 SVGAGI. CDR3 sequence reads: CASSYKAGRQTQYF. CDR3 bases: TGTGCCAGCAGTTACAAGGCAGGGCGACAGACCCAGTACTTC.